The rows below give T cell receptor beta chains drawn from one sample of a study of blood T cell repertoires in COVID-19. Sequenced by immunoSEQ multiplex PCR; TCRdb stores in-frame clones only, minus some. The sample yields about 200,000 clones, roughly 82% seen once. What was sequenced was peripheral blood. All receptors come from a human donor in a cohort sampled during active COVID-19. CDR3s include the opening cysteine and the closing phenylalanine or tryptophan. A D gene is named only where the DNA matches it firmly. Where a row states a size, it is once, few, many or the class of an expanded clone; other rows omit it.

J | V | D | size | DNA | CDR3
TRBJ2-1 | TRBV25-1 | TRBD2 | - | TGTGCCGTATCAGCGGGATCCTACAATGAGCAGTTCTTC | CAVSAGSYNEQFF
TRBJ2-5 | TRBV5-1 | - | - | TGCGCCAGCAGCTTGGGTCGGGGGCAAGAGACCCAGTACTTC | CASSLGRGQETQYF
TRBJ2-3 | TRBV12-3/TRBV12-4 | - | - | TGTGCCAGCAGCCCCCGAGCCACAGATACGCAGTATTTT | CASSPRATDTQYF
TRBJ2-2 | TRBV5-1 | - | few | TGCGCCAGCAGCTTGGGATTCGCAGGCGGGGAGCTGTTTTTT | CASSLGFAGGELFF
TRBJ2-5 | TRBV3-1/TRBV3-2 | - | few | TGTGCCAGCAGCGAGCGGCGTGGGTTAGAGACCCAGTACTTC | CASSERRGLETQYF
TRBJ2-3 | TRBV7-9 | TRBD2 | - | TGTGCCAGCAGCTTAGCCCGGGGAGCGGGAGGGACAGATACGCAGTATTTT | CASSLARGAGGTDTQYF
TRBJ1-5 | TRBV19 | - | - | TGTGCCAGTAGCCCGACAGGACCCACCCAGCCCCAGCATTTT | CASSPTGPTQPQHF
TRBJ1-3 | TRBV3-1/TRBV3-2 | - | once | TGTGCCAGCAGCCAAGGGCGCTACAGGTCTGGAAACACCATATATTTT | CASSQGRYRSGNTIYF
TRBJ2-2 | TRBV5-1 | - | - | TGCGCCAGCAGCCCCCCCGGAGTAGCGCGCACCGGGGAGCTGTTTTTT | CASSPPGVARTGELFF
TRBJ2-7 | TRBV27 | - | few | TGTGCCAGCAGACTAGCCAACTCCTACGAGCAGTACTTC | CASRLANSYEQYF
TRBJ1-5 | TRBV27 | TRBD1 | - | TGTGCCAGCAGTCCCCGGACAGGGGCCAATCAGCCCCAGCATTTT | CASSPRTGANQPQHF
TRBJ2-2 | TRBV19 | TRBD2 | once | TGTGCCAGTAGTAAATTACTAGCGGGAGGGCCGAACACCGGGGAGCTGTTTTTT | CASSKLLAGGPNTGELFF
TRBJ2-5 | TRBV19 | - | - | TGTGCCAGTACCCAAGCGGCTTCCGAGACCCAGTACTTC | CASTQAASETQYF
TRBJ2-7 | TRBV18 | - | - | TGTGCCAGCTCACCGTCGGCAGGGTCGCACGAGCAGTACTTC | CASSPSAGSHEQYF
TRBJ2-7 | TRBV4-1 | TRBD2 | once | TGCGCCAGCAGCCAAATTAGCGGGATCTCCTACGAGCAGTACTTC | CASSQISGISYEQYF
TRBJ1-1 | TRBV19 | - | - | TGTGCCAGTAGTCAGGTGCTCTGGAACACTGAAGCTTTCTTT | CASSQVLWNTEAFF
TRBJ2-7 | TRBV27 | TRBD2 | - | TGTGCCAGCAGTCTATCGGGAGGCGAGCAGTACTTC | CASSLSGGEQYF
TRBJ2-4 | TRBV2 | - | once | TGTGCCAGCAGTGCAGACAAAAACATTCAGTACTTC | CASSADKNIQYF
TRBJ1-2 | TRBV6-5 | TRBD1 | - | TGTGCCAGCAGTTATCTAGGACAGGGTCGTCACTATGGCTACACCTTC | CASSYLGQGRHYGYTF
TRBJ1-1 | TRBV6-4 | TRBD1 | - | TGTGCCAGCAGAACGGGACAGGGTTCGTCTGAAGCTTTCTTT | CASRTGQGSSEAFF
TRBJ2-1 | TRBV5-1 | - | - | TGCGCCAGCAGACCAACAGGGCTCTCCTACAATGAGCAGTTCTTC | CASRPTGLSYNEQFF
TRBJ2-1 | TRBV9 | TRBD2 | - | TGTGCCAGCAGCGTAGGGGGCGGGAGGGCCAATGAGCAGTTCTTC | CASSVGGGRANEQFF
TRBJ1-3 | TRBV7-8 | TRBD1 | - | TGTGCCAGCAGCTTTGGACAGGCCATCTCTGGAAACACCATATATTTT | CASSFGQAISGNTIYF
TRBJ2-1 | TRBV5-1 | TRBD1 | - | TGCGCCAGCAGCTCAACCGGGACAGGGAACAATGAGCAGTTCTTC | CASSSTGTGNNEQFF
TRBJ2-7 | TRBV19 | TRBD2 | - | TGTGCCAGTAGTAGGGGCCTAGCGGGTGATCCCTACGAGCAGTACTTC | CASSRGLAGDPYEQYF
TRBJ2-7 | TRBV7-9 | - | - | TGTGCCAGCAGCTTAACCGTTGCGAGCGAGCAGTACTTC | CASSLTVASEQYF
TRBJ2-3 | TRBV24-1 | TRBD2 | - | TGTGCCACCGGATCATCCGGGACTAGCGGGGACACAGATACGCAGTATTTT | CATGSSGTSGDTDTQYF
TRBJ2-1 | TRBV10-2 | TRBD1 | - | TGCGCCAGCAGTGAGTGGCAGGGGGACTACAATGAGCAGTTCTTC | CASSEWQGDYNEQFF
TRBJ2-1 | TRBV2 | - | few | TGTGCCAGCAGTGAATCAGGGTACAATGAGCAGTTCTTC | CASSESGYNEQFF
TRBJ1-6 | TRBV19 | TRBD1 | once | TGTGCCAGTAGTATACCCGGACAGGGGGCGAGGTGGAATTCACCCCTCCACTTT | CASSIPGQGARWNSPLHF
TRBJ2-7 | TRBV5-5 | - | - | TGTGCCAGCAGCCCATGGAGCTCCTACGAGCAGTACTTC | CASSPWSSYEQYF
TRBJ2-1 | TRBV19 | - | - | TGTGCCAGTAGCCAGGAACTGTACAATGAGCAGTTCTTC | CASSQELYNEQFF
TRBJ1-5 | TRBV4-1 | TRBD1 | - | TGCGCCAGCAGCCCACTAGCCCAGGGGGCATATCAGCCCCAGCATTTT | CASSPLAQGAYQPQHF
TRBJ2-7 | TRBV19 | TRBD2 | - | TGTGCCAGTAGTCCGTCGACAGGATCGAGACTAGCGGGAGCTCACCACGAGCAGTACTTC | CASSPSTGSRLAGAHHEQYF
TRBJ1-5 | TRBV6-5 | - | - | TGTGCCAGCAGTCAATCAGGACAGATCAATCAGCCCCAGCATTTT | CASSQSGQINQPQHF
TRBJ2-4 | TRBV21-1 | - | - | TGTGCCAGCAGCAAAGAATCTGGGCAGCCAAAAAACATTCAGTACTTC | CASSKESGQPKNIQYF
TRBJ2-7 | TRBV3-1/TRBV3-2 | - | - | TGTGCCAGCAGCCCACAGGGAGTCGGCGAGCAGTACTTC | CASSPQGVGEQYF
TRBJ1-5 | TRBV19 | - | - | TGTGCCAGTAGTATGGAGAGGGATCAGCCCCAGCATTTT | CASSMERDQPQHF
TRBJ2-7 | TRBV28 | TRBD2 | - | TGTGCCAGCAGTCCTTTAGCGGGAGAGAAGTTGTACGAGCAGTACTTC | CASSPLAGEKLYEQYF
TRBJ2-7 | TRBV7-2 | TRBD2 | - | TGTGCCAGCAGCCGCGACCCTCGGGGGGGCTTAGACGAGCAGTACTTC | CASSRDPRGGLDEQYF
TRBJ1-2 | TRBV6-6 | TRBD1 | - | TGTGCCAGCAGTTACAGGGGACAGGGAGACTATGGCTACACCTTC | CASSYRGQGDYGYTF
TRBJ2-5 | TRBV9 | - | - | TGTGCCAGCAGCGGAACGACAAAACAAGAGACCCAGTACTTC | CASSGTTKQETQYF
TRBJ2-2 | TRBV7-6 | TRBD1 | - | TGTGCCAGCAGCTCGATGCCAGGGGGCCCGGGGAACACCGGGGAGCTGTTTTTT | CASSSMPGGPGNTGELFF
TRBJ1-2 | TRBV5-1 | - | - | TGCGCCAGCAGTGTTCGAGGGATCGACTATGGCTACACCTTC | CASSVRGIDYGYTF
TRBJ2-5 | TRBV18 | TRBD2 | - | TGTGCCAGCTCAGTACTAGCGGGATTTTGGGAGACCCAGTACTTC | CASSVLAGFWETQYF
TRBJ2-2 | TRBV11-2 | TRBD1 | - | TGTGCCAGCAGCTTAGCGGGACAGGGCACCACCGGGGAGCTGTTTTTT | CASSLAGQGTTGELFF
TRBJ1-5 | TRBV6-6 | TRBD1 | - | TGTGCCAGCAGTACGGGGACAGCGGCTTGGGCCCAGCATTTT | CASSTGTAAWAQHF
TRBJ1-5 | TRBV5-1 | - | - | TGCGCCAGCAGCTTGGCCGGGATGGGGAGCAATCAGCCCCAGCATTTT | CASSLAGMGSNQPQHF
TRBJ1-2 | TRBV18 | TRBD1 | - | TGTGCCAGCTCAAGCGGACAGGGCCGTGATGGCTACACCTTC | CASSSGQGRDGYTF
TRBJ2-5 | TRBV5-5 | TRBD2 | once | TGTGCCAGCAGCGGTGGACTAGCGGGGTACCAAGAGACCCAGTACTTC | CASSGGLAGYQETQYF
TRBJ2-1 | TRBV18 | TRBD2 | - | TGTGCCAGCTCACCAGGAGGACTAGCGGGAGCTTTTTACAATGAGCAGTTCTTC | CASSPGGLAGAFYNEQFF
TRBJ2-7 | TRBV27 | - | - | TGTGCCAGTACCTTAAGGAACACAGGCGATCCCTACGAGCAGTACTTC | CASTLRNTGDPYEQYF
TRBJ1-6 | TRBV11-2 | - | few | TGTGCCAGCAGCTCCCACAGGGAAGGTCAGAATTCACCCCTCCACTTT | CASSSHREGQNSPLHF
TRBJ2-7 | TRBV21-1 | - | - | TGTGCCAGCAGCCTGAGGACTAGCGGGGAAAAAAGCTCCTACGAGCAGTACTTC | CASSLRTSGEKSSYEQYF